A single TCR beta chain is shown here with its context. Its antigen target is currently unknown. Base qualities are not at hand, and no much larger clone is one base apart. This sample is part of a study of CD8 T cells in ankylosing spondylitis (dated by TCRdb to about 2017). Background on the whole study: To find TCR variants linked to disease, the study profiled T cell receptor beta repertoires in ankylosing spondylitis patients and healthy donors. Peripheral blood was sampled, and synovial fluid was also collected from ankylosing spondylitis patients. The whole study cohort included over 85 healthy donors and 20 to 30 ankylosing spondylitis patients. Study-wide conclusions, independent of this receptor: The disease-linked clones were reported to be significantly enriched in matched synovial fluid samples from ankylosing spondylitis patients. The disease-linked clones had a CD8+ phenotype and were found at relatively low frequencies in peripheral blood. Blood from ankylosing spondylitis patients appeared to be characterized by a TCR beta motif composed of about 8 highly homologous amino acid variants. Some motif variants had previously been reported in the synovial fluid and blood of reactive arthritis patients, which suggests shared mechanisms of disease initiation.

The instrument was an Illumina HiSeq 2500. TCR beta libraries were prepared by quantitative 5'-RACE with molecular barcodes. The study's own analysis went as follows. A new computational method based on a probabilistic model of VDJ rearrangement was used to identify disease-linked TCR variants. In-frame beta chains were kept once TCRdb had trimmed the public reads at Q25 with fastp and called clones with MiXCR. CDR3 protein sequences are deduplicated, and each keeps its most common genes and DNA. The V and J calls reflect TCRdb's pipeline rather than the authors' work. The sample yields roughly 120,000 distinct CDR3 sequences; 12% to 15% were counted once. Approximately 3.1% of the sample comes from the top ten. V and J lose 2 bases and 5 bases, and a span of 15 bases separates them. The CDR3 starts with the cysteine, ends with the phenylalanine, and has 15 residues. Kept here is only the CDR3 DNA, which spans 45 bases and is read in frame from base 1. The germline V gene sets CDR1 to MDHEN and CDR2 to SYDVKM.

The sequence derives from a female donor with ankylosing spondylitis or in good health (not recorded which). The sequencing input was blood, either unsorted or a sorted T cell fraction (not recorded which). Recombination linked TRBV28 to TRBJ1-1, with a weak D call of TRBD1 (5 bases match). The bases are TGTGCCAGCAGTTTAATTCGAGGGGTGCGAACTGAAGCTTTCTTT. The encoded protein is CASSLIRGVRTEAFF.